The rows below give T cell receptor beta chains drawn from one sample of a study of blood T cell repertoires in COVID-19. Assay: immunoSEQ multiplex PCR; the TCRdb copy retains only in-frame clones and omits some. The sample records a few hundred thousand clones, roughly 85% being singletons. The sequencing sample was made of PBMCs or T cells enriched from blood (not recorded which). The receptors shown here come from a man aged 40-49 years who had recovered from COVID-19. CDR3s include the opening cysteine and the closing phenylalanine or tryptophan. A D gene is named only where the DNA matches it firmly. The size entry is marked missing in some rows and otherwise reads once, few, many or a size class.

j_call | clone_size | v_call | d_call | cdr3_aa | cdr3_nt
TRBJ2-7 | - | TRBV27 | - | CASSLGRGPYEQYF | TGTGCCAGCAGTTTAGGCAGGGGCCCCTACGAGCAGTACTTC
TRBJ2-7 | - | TRBV4-2 | TRBD1 | CASSQPGTGYEQYF | TGTGCCAGCAGCCAGCCCGGGACAGGATACGAGCAGTACTTC
TRBJ1-4 | - | TRBV30 | - | CAWSAHRVEKLFF | TGTGCCTGGAGTGCGCACAGGGTGGAAAAACTGTTTTTT
TRBJ2-3 | - | TRBV5-4 | TRBD1 | CASSIRQGRMGDTQYF | TGTGCCAGCAGCATAAGACAGGGCCGGATGGGAGATACGCAGTATTTT
TRBJ1-1 | - | TRBV7-2 | - | CASSLGVRRTEAFF | TGTGCCAGCAGCTTAGGGGTCAGGCGCACTGAAGCTTTCTTT
TRBJ1-5 | - | TRBV2 | - | CASSEQGSASNQPQHF | TGTGCCAGCAGTGAACAGGGATCAGCAAGCAATCAGCCCCAGCATTTT
TRBJ1-5 | - | TRBV6-4 | TRBD1 | CASRQKGQGVFGNQPQHF | TGTGCCAGCAGACAAAAAGGACAGGGGGTTTTCGGCAATCAGCCCCAGCATTTT
TRBJ2-3 | - | TRBV6-4 | - | CASSDQGRGEDTQYF | TGTGCCAGCAGTGACCAAGGCAGGGGGGAAGATACGCAGTATTTT
TRBJ2-5 | - | TRBV18 | TRBD1 | CASSLLLGQAGETQYF | TGTGCCAGCTCCCTACTCCTAGGACAGGCCGGGGAGACCCAGTACTTC
TRBJ2-7 | few | TRBV18 | TRBD1 | CASSPGTGSTYEQYF | TGTGCCAGCTCCCCCGGGACAGGGTCTACCTACGAGCAGTACTTC
TRBJ1-6 | - | TRBV4-2 | - | CASSQDFLFRGAHNSPLHF | TGTGCCAGCAGCCAAGATTTTTTATTCAGGGGCGCCCATAATTCACCCCTCCACTTT
TRBJ2-7 | - | TRBV2 | TRBD1 | CATDVGQGAYEQYF | TGTGCCACCGATGTGGGACAGGGCGCCTACGAGCAGTACTTC
TRBJ1-4 | - | TRBV21-1 | - | CASSDPTGKEKLFF | TGTGCCAGCAGCGACCCCACAGGGAAGGAAAAACTGTTTTTT
TRBJ1-1 | - | TRBV5-1 | - | CASSLAGPGGTEAFF | TGCGCCAGCAGCTTGGCGGGACCTGGGGGGACTGAAGCTTTCTTT
TRBJ2-5 | - | TRBV15 | TRBD2 | CATSGGTSGIGETQYF | TGTGCCACCAGCGGCGGGACTAGCGGGATAGGAGAGACCCAGTACTTC
TRBJ1-1 | once | TRBV19 | TRBD1 | CASSATGGGTEAFF | TGTGCCAGTAGCGCTACAGGGGGCGGTACTGAAGCTTTCTTT
TRBJ1-4 | - | TRBV2 | TRBD1 | CASSGDRAYEKLFF | TGTGCCAGCAGCGGGGACAGGGCATACGAAAAACTGTTTTTT
TRBJ1-2 | - | TRBV7-9 | TRBD1 | CASSLGTGMGGGGYTF | TGTGCCAGCAGCTTAGGGACAGGGATGGGCGGCGGTGGCTACACCTTC
TRBJ1-1 | once | TRBV4-1 | - | CASSQGSTNTEAFF | TGCGCCAGCAGCCAAGGGAGTACGAACACTGAAGCTTTCTTT
TRBJ2-3 | - | TRBV5-4 | TRBD2 | CASTGGTDTQYF | TGTGCCAGCACCGGGGGGACAGATACGCAGTATTTT
TRBJ1-1 | - | TRBV19 | - | CASSINMNTEAFF | TGTGCCAGTAGTATCAACATGAACACTGAAGCTTTCTTT
TRBJ1-5 | - | TRBV27 | TRBD1 | CASRGQYNQPQHF | TGTGCCAGCAGGGGACAGTACAATCAGCCCCAGCATTTT